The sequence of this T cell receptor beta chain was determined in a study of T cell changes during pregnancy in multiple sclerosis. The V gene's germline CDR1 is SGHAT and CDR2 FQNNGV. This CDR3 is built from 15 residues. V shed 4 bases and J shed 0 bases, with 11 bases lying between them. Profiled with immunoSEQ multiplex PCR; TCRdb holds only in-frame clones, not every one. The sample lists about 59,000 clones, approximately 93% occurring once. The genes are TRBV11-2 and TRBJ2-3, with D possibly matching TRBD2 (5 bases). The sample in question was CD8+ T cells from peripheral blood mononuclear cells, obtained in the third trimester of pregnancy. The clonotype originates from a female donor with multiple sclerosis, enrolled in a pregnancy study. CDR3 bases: TGTGCCAGCAGCTACAGCGGAGCCAGCACAGATACGCAGTATTTT. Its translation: CASSYSGASTDTQYF.